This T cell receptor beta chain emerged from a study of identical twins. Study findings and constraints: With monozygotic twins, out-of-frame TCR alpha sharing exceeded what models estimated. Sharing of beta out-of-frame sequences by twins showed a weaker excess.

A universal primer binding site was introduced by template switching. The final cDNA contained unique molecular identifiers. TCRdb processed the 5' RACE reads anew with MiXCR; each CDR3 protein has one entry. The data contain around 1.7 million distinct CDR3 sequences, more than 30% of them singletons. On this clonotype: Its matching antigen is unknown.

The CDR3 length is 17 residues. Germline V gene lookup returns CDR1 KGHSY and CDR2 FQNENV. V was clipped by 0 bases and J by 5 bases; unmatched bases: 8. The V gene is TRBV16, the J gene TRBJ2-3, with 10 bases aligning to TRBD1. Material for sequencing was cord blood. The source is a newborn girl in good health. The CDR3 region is CASSQSPDRGPEDTQYF. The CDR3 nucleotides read TGTGCCAGCAGCCAATCCCCAGACAGGGGGCCTGAAGATACGCAGTATTTT.